The 26 T cell receptor beta chains reported below all come from one sample, sequenced in a study of T-cell reconstitution after alpha-beta-depleted transplantation in children. Preparation of the TCRbeta library used unique molecular identifiers. TCRdb re-derived calls from the PCR reads in MiXCR, one entry per CDR3 protein. The sample includes around 440,000 distinct CDR3 sequences, 15% to 20% of them seen just once. The input for sequencing was PBMCs, mostly from graft donor cells, taken 360 days after TCRalphabeta/CD19-depleted stem cell transplant. These receptors all come from a boy under two years old who had a stem cell transplant for Wiskott-Aldrich syndrome, so the T cells may come from the graft donor.

This clonotype was observed a handful of times. The chain has TRBV5-1 and TRBJ2-7, with D hard to call. The CDR3 extends over 13 amino acids. V lost 0 bases and J lost 7, with 11 bases in between. Germline assignment: CDR1 SGHRS and CDR2 YFSETQ. CDR3 coding DNA: TGCGCCAGCAGCTTGGCCGCCCAGCAGGAGCAGTACTTC. Translated, it gives CASSLAAQQEQYF.

The V call is TRBV6-1, the J call TRBJ1-6, with a weak D call TRBD1 (6 bases). Germline CDR1 reads MNHNS; CDR2 reads SASEGT. Trimming shortened V by 8 bases and J by 7 bases, and 15 bases separated the two germline ends. The CDR3 contains 14 residues. The CDR3 is CASWGGQRNSPLHF. The CDR3 region has the DNA TGTGCCAGCTGGGGGGGCCAGCGAAATTCACCCCTCCACTTT.

This clonotype was detected a few times. This chain links TRBV20-1 with TRBJ2-7; 8 bases map to TRBD1. The germline V gene has CDR1 DFQATT and CDR2 SNEGSKA (reference sequence). V lost 7 bases and J lost 5; bases outside the gene matches: 13. This CDR3 has 14 amino acids. The CDR3: CSVAQGAPLNEQYF. In DNA, the CDR3 is TGCAGTGTTGCTCAGGGGGCCCCGTTGAACGAGCAGTACTTC.

This clonotype has a handful of counts. The genes are TRBV11-2 and TRBJ2-1; 12 positions match TRBD2. Per the germline V gene, CDR1 is SGHAT and CDR2 is FQNNGV. The J segment lost 5 bases and the V segment lost 1 base, leaving 3 bases of the junction unmatched. The CDR3 is 16 residues long. The CDR3 bases are TGTGCCAGCAGCTTAGTAGGACTAGCGGGGCACAATGAGCAGTTCTTC. Translating it yields CASSLVGLAGHNEQFF.

The chain joins TRBV5-1 to TRBJ2-7; TRBD2 matches 8 bases. Trimming cost V 5 bases and J 1 base; bases outside gene matches: 8. This CDR3 contains 15 residues. Germline CDR1 SGHRS, CDR2 YFSETQ. The CDR3: CASSYGLAGSYEQYF. The DNA for the CDR3 is TGCGCCAGCAGTTATGGACTAGCCGGGTCCTACGAGCAGTACTTC.

This chain uses TRBV4-3 with TRBJ2-5; no definite D call. Looked up from germline, CDR1 is LGHNA and CDR2 is YSLEER. CDR3 length equals 14 residues. The germline V and J ends were trimmed by 0 bases and 5 bases, with 10 bases remaining between them. Here the CDR3 reads CASSQDVARETQYF. In DNA form, the CDR3 reads TGCGCCAGCAGCCAAGATGTGGCGAGGGAGACCCAGTACTTC.

The chain uses TRBV4-3 and TRBJ2-2; possibly TRBD2 for D (6 bases). Germline CDR1 is LGHNA and CDR2 is YSLEER. This CDR3 is 18 amino acids long. V was clipped by 3 bases and J by 0 bases, with 17 bases between them. The chain's CDR3 is CASSHWRGSGTNTGELFF. The CDR3 nucleotides are TGCGCCAGCAGCCATTGGAGGGGTAGCGGTACGAACACCGGGGAGCTGTTTTTT.

This clonotype was recorded at least ten times. The chain couples TRBV12-3 or TRBV12-4 to TRBJ1-6; D is ambiguous. This CDR3 contains 14 residues. Between the trimmed V and J ends, which lost 3 bases and 7 bases, there was a span of 10 bases. The CDR3 region has the DNA TGTGCCAGCAGTTTCGGATTTGGGAATTCACCCCTCCACTTT. As protein: CASSFGFGNSPLHF.

CDR3 nucleotide sequence: TGTGCCAGCAGCCATAATAAGGCGGATATTTGGAGGGACAGGAGGAATGAGCAGTTCTTC. Translation gives CASSHNKADIWRDRRNEQFF. The rearrangement joins TRBV5-6 to TRBJ2-1, with TRBD1 matching over 8 bases. This CDR3 has 20 amino acids. Per germline, CDR1 SGHDT and CDR2 YYEEEE. J was trimmed by 7 bases and V by 4 bases; bases with no gene match: 25.

The chain combines TRBV10-3 with TRBJ2-7, with 7 bases matching TRBD1. This CDR3 region has 16 residues. Per germline, CDR1 ENHRY and CDR2 SYGVKD. V was pared by 11 bases and J by 0 bases, with 16 bases of the junction left unmatched. The CDR3 DNA reads as TGTGCCGCCGACGACAGGGTCGACAGGAGCTCCTACGAGCAGTACTTC. Its protein product is CAADDRVDRSSYEQYF.

This chain connects TRBV5-1 to TRBJ2-3, with D perhaps matching TRBD1 (5 bases). The CDR3 runs 16 residues. With 2 bases removed from V and 5 bases from J, the gap between germline ends came to 18 bases. The germline CDR1 and CDR2 sequences are SGHRS and YFSETQ. The CDR3 sequence: CASSFWLRESGDTQYF. CDR3 bases: TGCGCCAGCAGCTTTTGGCTCAGGGAAAGTGGAGATACGCAGTATTTT.

The genes are TRBV11-2 and TRBJ2-1; perhaps D is TRBD1 or TRBD2 (6 bases each). Germline V lookup: CDR1 SGHAT, CDR2 FQNNGV. Trimming took off 0 bases at V and 6 bases at J, with 21 bases between the two ends. CDR3 length: 18 residues. CDR3 nucleotide sequence: TGTGCCAGCAGCTTAGAAAAACACCCGTCCAAGGGGGGCAATGAGCAGTTCTTC. This codes for CASSLEKHPSKGGNEQFF.

The chain employs TRBV12-3 or TRBV12-4 and TRBJ1-6; D is perhaps TRBD1 (5 bases). V lost 6 bases to trimming and J lost 6 bases, with 15 bases between them. The CDR3 has 15 residues. CDR3 amino acids: CASRPSGAANSPLHF. In DNA form, the CDR3 reads TGTGCCAGCAGGCCTAGTGGGGCCGCTAATTCACCCCTCCACTTT.

The chain has TRBV20-1 and TRBJ2-5, with 7 bases fitting TRBD1. Germline trimming cut 5 bases from V and 1 base from J; bases unmatched to any gene: 4. The germline V gene encodes CDR1 DFQATT and CDR2 SNEGSKA (reference sequence). The CDR3 covers 13 residues. This chain's CDR3 is CSAFGTVQETQYF. The DNA for the CDR3 is TGCAGTGCTTTTGGGACAGTCCAAGAGACCCAGTACTTC.

This clonotype has more than one count but fewer than ten. The chain employs TRBV20-1 and TRBJ2-5, with 7 bases fitting TRBD1. This CDR3 region has 15 residues. Per germline, CDR1 DFQATT and CDR2 SNEGSKA (reference sequence). The J segment lost 5 bases and the V segment lost 1 base, leaving 10 bases of the junction unmatched. In DNA form, the CDR3 reads TGCAGTGCTAGAGTGTATTATAGGGGGCCGGAGACCCAGTACTTC. It yields the protein CSARVYYRGPETQYF.

The V call is TRBV7-2, the J call TRBJ2-7; D uncertain. This CDR3 has 13 residues. V lost 2 bases, J lost 6 bases, and 11 bases lay in between. Germline values: CDR1 SGHTA, CDR2 FQGNSA. The CDR3 here is CASSLNSVFEQYF. The CDR3, as DNA: TGTGCCAGCAGCTTAAACAGCGTATTCGAGCAGTACTTC. Supplemented by reference TRBV7-2 and TRBJ2-7, the full variable domain reads GAGVSQSPSNKVTEKGKDVELRCDPISGHTALYWYRQSLGQGLEFLIYFQGNSAPDKSGLPSDRFSAERTGGSVSTLTIQRTQQEDSAVYLCASSLNSVFEQYFGPGTRLTVT.

The J gene is TRBJ2-2, the V gene TRBV5-1, with 8 bases that match TRBD2. Germline CDR1 SGHRS, CDR2 YFSETQ. This CDR3 spans 17 amino acids. V gave up 0 bases and J gave up 0 bases; unmatched junction bases: 4. The CDR3 nucleotides read TGCGCCAGCAGCTTGGGACTAGCGAAGACGAACACCGGGGAGCTGTTTTTT. It codes for CASSLGLAKTNTGELFF.

This chain joins TRBV15 and TRBJ2-1, with D unresolved. CDR3 size: 16 residues. Germline CDR1 and CDR2: LNHNV and YYDKDF (reference sequence). V lost 3 bases to trimming and J lost 0 bases, with 12 bases between them. This CDR3 is CATSRELESSYNEQFF. CDR3 coding DNA: TGTGCCACCAGCAGGGAATTAGAGAGCTCCTACAATGAGCAGTTCTTC.

The V and J genes are TRBV3-1 and TRBJ2-1, with D possibly being TRBD1 or TRBD2 (5 bases each). Germline CDR1 LGHDT, CDR2 YNNKEL (reference sequence). This CDR3 is built from 16 residues. The germline V and J ends were trimmed by 5 bases and 3 bases, with 17 bases remaining between them. CDR3 nucleotides: TGTGCCAGCAGCTCTTACAGCCGGGGCAACTACAATGAGCAGTTCTTC. This encodes CASSSYSRGNYNEQFF.

The sample holds one count of this clonotype. The genes are TRBV5-1 and TRBJ2-7; 7 bases align to TRBD1. There are 14 residues in the CDR3. V was pared by 5 bases and J by 2 bases, with 7 bases of the junction left unmatched. Germline lookup yields CDR1 SGHRS and CDR2 YFSETQ. CDR3 sequence reads: CASSVITGAYEQYF. DNA of the CDR3: TGCGCCAGCAGTGTCATAACAGGGGCCTACGAGCAGTACTTC.

This clonotype came up a few times. The chain has TRBV24-1 and TRBJ2-2; D is unresolved. The V end lost 6 bases, the J end lost 0 bases, and 10 bases lay between the germline ends. Germline lookup yields CDR1 KGHDR and CDR2 SFDVKD. The CDR3 spans 15 residues. The CDR3 region has the DNA TGTGCCACCAGTTTTACGGGTTCGAACACCGGGGAGCTGTTTTTT. It codes for CATSFTGSNTGELFF.

The chain links TRBV5-1 to TRBJ2-7; 7 bases map to TRBD1. Unmatched junction bases numbered 7, after V lost 3 bases and J lost 4 bases. The germline CDR1 and CDR2 sequences are SGHRS and YFSETQ. The CDR3 totals 14 residues. The CDR3 DNA sequence: TGCGCCAGCAGCTATGGGACAGTTTTTTACGAGCAGTACTTC. It yields the protein CASSYGTVFYEQYF.

V usage is TRBV29-1 and J usage is TRBJ2-7, with D perhaps given as TRBD1 or TRBD2 (5 bases each). The CDR3 runs 13 residues. V lost 6 bases and J lost 3, with 15 bases in between. The germline CDR1 and CDR2 sequences are SQVTM and ANQGSEA. This CDR3 reads CSVTRGSYYEQYF. CDR3 in DNA: TGCAGCGTCACCCGGGGCTCCTACTACGAGCAGTACTTC.

The V gene is TRBV6-2 or TRBV6-3, the J gene TRBJ2-5, with D perhaps matching TRBD2 (5 bases). The CDR3 is 15 residues long. Germline V gene sequence: CDR1 MNHEY, CDR2 SVGEGT. V was shortened by 6 bases and J by 5 bases, with 19 bases between the two germline ends. As DNA, the CDR3 is TGTGCCAGCAGCTCCGGACTGAGAATGACGGAGACCCAGTACTTC. This codes for CASSSGLRMTETQYF.

In this sample, this clonotype turned up a few times. The chain combines TRBV6-5 with TRBJ2-2; D is undetermined. Germline V lookup: CDR1 MNHEY, CDR2 SVGAGI. Between the trimmed V and J ends, which lost 1 base and 7 bases, there was a span of 13 bases. The CDR3 runs 15 residues. This CDR3 reads CASSYWAGTSGELFF. CDR3 bases: TGTGCCAGCAGTTACTGGGCAGGTACCAGCGGGGAGCTGTTTTTT.

This chain links TRBV11-2 with TRBJ2-1; a possible D gene is TRBD1 (5 bases). V was trimmed by 4 bases and J by 4 bases, leaving 20 bases between them. CDR1 and CDR2 (germline): SGHAT, FQNNGV. The CDR3 is made up of 17 amino acids. In DNA form, the CDR3 reads TGTGCCAGCAGCTCCGCCCCTCCAGGGTATCGTTACAATGAGCAGTTCTTC. Translating gives CASSSAPPGYRYNEQFF.